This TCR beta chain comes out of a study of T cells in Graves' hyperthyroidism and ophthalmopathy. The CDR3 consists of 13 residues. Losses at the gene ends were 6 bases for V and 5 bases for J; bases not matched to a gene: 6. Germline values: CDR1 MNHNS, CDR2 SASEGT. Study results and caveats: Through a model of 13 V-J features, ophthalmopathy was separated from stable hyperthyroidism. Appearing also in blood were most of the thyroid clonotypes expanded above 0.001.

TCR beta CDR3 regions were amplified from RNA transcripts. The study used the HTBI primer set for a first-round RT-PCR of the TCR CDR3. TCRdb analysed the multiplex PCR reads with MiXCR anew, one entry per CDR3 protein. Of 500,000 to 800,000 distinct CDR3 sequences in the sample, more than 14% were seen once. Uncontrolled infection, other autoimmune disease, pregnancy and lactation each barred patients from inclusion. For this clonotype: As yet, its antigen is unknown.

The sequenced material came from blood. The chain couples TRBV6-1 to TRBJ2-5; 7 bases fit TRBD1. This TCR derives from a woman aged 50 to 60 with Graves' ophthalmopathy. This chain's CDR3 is CASRIGGLETQYF. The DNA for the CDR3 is TGTGCCAGCAGAATAGGGGGCTTGGAGACCCAGTACTTC.